The 2 T cell receptor beta chains below come from one sample, sequenced in a study of graft-versus-host responses after intestinal transplantation. Measured with immunoSEQ multiplex PCR; TCRdb has only the in-frame clones, and not every one. Among 90,000 to 120,000 clones listed, more than 85% were seen once. Their recognized antigens are unknown. This specimen consisted of unstimulated CD4+ T cells sorted from spleen or lymph node cells, obtained before intestinal transplant. Source of these receptors: a human donor who received an intestinal transplant.

This chain joins TRBV6-5 and TRBJ2-1; TRBD1 matches 7 bases. Germline CDR1 is MNHEY and CDR2 is SVGAGI. The CDR3 totals 14 residues. Trimming at V came to 4 bases and at J to 5 bases, leaving 5 bases not matched to a gene. This CDR3 reads CASSLAGTDNEQFF. CDR3 DNA: TGTGCCAGCAGTTTGGCCGGGACAGACAATGAGCAGTTCTTC.

This chain uses TRBV11-2 with TRBJ2-6, with unresolved D. CDR1 and CDR2 (germline): SGHAT, FQNNGV. The CDR3 covers 17 residues. V was cut by 4 bases and J by 2 bases, with 15 bases left in between. The CDR3 DNA is TGTGCCAGCAGCTCACGGGTCTTCCCACCTGGGGCCAACGTCCTGACTTTC. Translated, it gives CASSSRVFPPGANVLTF.